This T cell receptor beta chain came from a study of CXCR3-negative and CXCR3-positive naive CD8 T cells. Study results and limitations: When CXCR3-positive naive cells were set against CXCR3-negative naive cells, the former had more hydrophobic TRB CDR3s.

Note on this clonotype: Antigen specificity is unknown.

The CDR3 is 16 amino acids. Germline V CDR1 and CDR2: SGHNT, YYREEE (reference sequence). UMI labels and 5' RACE were used to prepare the TRB cDNA libraries. Each CDR3 protein gets one entry in TCRdb, which reprocessed the 5' RACE reads and gives no DNA. The sample has approximately 120,000 distinct CDR3 sequences. This clonotype originated in a human donor in good health. Some clones in this sample may be carry-over from other donors' samples. The sample consisted of naive CXCR3+ CD8+ T cells from blood. Sample subset: CD45RO-CCR7+CD27+CD95- naive CD8+ T cells expressing CXCR3 (TNR3+). The rearrangement joins TRBV5-4 to TRBJ2-2; the TRBD2 assignment by TCRdb is unverifiable without DNA. CDR3 amino acids: CASSFRGLINTGELFF.